These 17 T cell receptor beta chains originate from one sample sequenced in a study of T cells after yellow fever vaccination (dated by TCRdb to the late 2010s). The treatment or condition label of this sample denotes: live attenuated yellow fever vaccine strain. The library was produced with 5' RACE. These reads were obtained on an Illumina HiSeq 2500. Using fastp trimming at Q25 and MiXCR clonotype assembly, TCRdb reanalyzed the public sequencing data and kept in-frame beta chains. Rows are unified per CDR3 protein, each entry keeping the most common DNA and genes. The sample profile shows about 350,000 distinct CDR3 sequences; around 10% of them were found once. The top ten clonotypes cover roughly 18% of the sample. The sample in question was PBMCs, obtained on the day of the first yellow fever vaccination. These receptors all come from a man younger than 30 who received the YFV17D yellow fever vaccine.

There are a few counts of this clonotype. The rearrangement joins TRBV30 to TRBJ2-2; no reliable D call. This CDR3 has 12 amino acids. The V end lost 2 bases, the J end lost 7 bases, and 8 bases lay between the germline ends. CDR1 GTSNPN and CDR2 SVGIG come from the germline V gene (reference sequence). CDR3 protein: CAWSSGYGELFF. The CDR3 coding sequence is TGTGCCTGGAGTTCAGGTTACGGGGAGCTGTTTTTT.

This sequence joins TRBV2 and TRBJ2-5, with 15 bases aligning to TRBD2. The CDR3 sequence is 16 residues long. V was pared by 6 bases and J by 1 base, with 3 bases of the junction left unmatched. Germline CDR1 is SNHLY and CDR2 is FYNNEI. The CDR3 nucleotides read TGTGCCAGCAGCGGGACTAGCGGGGGGTTCCAAGAGACCCAGTACTTC. This translates into CASSGTSGGFQETQYF.

This chain uses TRBV5-1 with TRBJ2-1; 10 nucleotides line up with TRBD1. The CDR3 has 16 residues. The germline gives CDR1 SGHRS, CDR2 YFSETQ. V shed 1 base, J shed 0 bases, and the junction held 1 base outside the gene matches. CDR3: CASSLRQGASYNEQFF. In nucleotides, the CDR3 is TGCGCCAGCAGCTTGCGACAGGGGGCCTCCTACAATGAGCAGTTCTTC.

The sample holds a few counts of this clonotype. The gene calls are TRBV14 and TRBJ2-1; 9 positions agree with TRBD2. The germline V gene has CDR1 SGHDN and CDR2 FVKESK. Germline trimming cut 0 bases from V and 12 bases from J; bases unmatched to any gene: 6. The CDR3 extends over 14 amino acids. Here the CDR3 DNA reads TGTGCCAGCAGCCAAGACCTTAGCGGGGGCCCGCAGTTCTTC. Its translation is CASSQDLSGGPQFF. The variable domain in full, with the rest retrieved from reference TRBV14 and TRBJ2-1, is EAGVTQFPSHSVIEKGQTVTLRCDPISGHDNLYWYRRVMGKEIKFLLHFVKESKQDESGMPNNRFLAERTGGTYSTLKVQPAELEDSGVYFCASSQDLSGGPQFFGPGTRLTVL.

This clonotype was found a few times. The V call is TRBV20-1, the J call TRBJ2-7; D is undetermined. The CDR3 totals 14 residues. Germline lookup yields CDR1 DFQATT and CDR2 SNEGSKA (reference sequence). V was pared by 1 base and J by 2 bases, with 12 bases between. CDR3 bases: TGCAGTGCTAGAGGCCGAGAAATAACCTACGAGCAGTACTTC. Its protein product is CSARGREITYEQYF.

This clonotype has a handful of counts. The CDR3, as DNA: TGCAGTGCTCTTCTGGCACGCAGAGACCTTAATGAAAAACTGTTTTTT. Encoded protein: CSALLARRDLNEKLFF. The gene calls are TRBV20-1 and TRBJ1-4; D not certain. The CDR3 runs 16 residues. CDR1 and CDR2 from the germline V gene are DFQATT and SNEGSKA (reference sequence). V shed 5 bases and J shed 4 bases, with 20 bases lying between them.

This clonotype was recorded a few times. The V and J genes are TRBV11-2 and TRBJ2-3, with 13 bases identical to TRBD2. CDR1 and CDR2 from the germline V gene are SGHAT and FQNNGV. V trimming: 4 bases; J trimming: 0 bases; junction bases outside the gene matches: 7. The CDR3 runs 18 residues. Here the CDR3 reads CASSSPTSGGSSTDTQYF. As DNA, the CDR3 is TGTGCCAGCAGCTCCCCGACTAGCGGGGGGTCTAGCACAGATACGCAGTATTTT.

The chain combines TRBV6-6 with TRBJ1-1, with D hard to call. CDR3 size: 13 residues. V lost 7 bases, J lost 4 bases, and 13 bases lay in between. From germline, CDR1 is MNHNY and CDR2 SVGAGI (reference sequence). The CDR3 region is CASMGPAATEAFF. For the CDR3, the DNA is TGTGCCAGCATGGGCCCGGCGGCCACTGAAGCTTTCTTT.

This clonotype appeared a few times. The rearrangement uses TRBV6-1 and TRBJ2-2; 7 bases agree with TRBD2. Per germline, CDR1 MNHNS and CDR2 SASEGT. V lost 4 bases and J lost 5; bases outside the gene matches: 7. This CDR3 has 15 amino acids. The CDR3 sequence: CASSGIAGGTGELFF. The CDR3 DNA follows: TGTGCCAGCAGTGGGATAGCGGGCGGAACCGGGGAGCTGTTTTTT.

This sequence joins TRBV12-3 or TRBV12-4 and TRBJ1-3; no reliable D call. The CDR3 contains 13 residues. The germline V and J ends were trimmed by 6 bases and 2 bases, with 8 bases remaining between them. DNA of the CDR3: TGTGCCAGCAGCCCCCCGGCTGGAAACACCATATATTTT. Translated, it gives CASSPPAGNTIYF.

The V call is TRBV6-2 or TRBV6-3, the J call TRBJ2-1; D is undetermined. The CDR3 extends over 12 amino acids. Germline V gives CDR1 MNHEY, CDR2 SVGEGT. Trimming stripped 8 bases from V and 3 bases from J, with 8 bases between. CDR3 amino acids: CASATFYNEQFF. The CDR3 bases are TGTGCCAGCGCGACCTTCTACAATGAGCAGTTCTTC.

This clonotype has a handful of counts. The CDR3 loop reads CASSLAQGAGTGELFF. For the CDR3, the DNA is TGTGCCAGCAGCTTGGCCCAGGGCGCGGGGACCGGGGAGCTGTTTTTT. The chain uses TRBV5-5 and TRBJ2-2; possibly TRBD2 for D (6 bases). The CDR3 loop spans 16 amino acids. The germline V gene encodes CDR1 SGHKS and CDR2 YYEKEE (reference sequence). The ends were cut back, 0 bases at V and 5 bases at J, with 14 bases in the middle.

The CDR3 sequence is CASSRRGGYNEQFF. In DNA form, the CDR3 reads TGTGCCAGCAGCCGGCGGGGGGGGTACAATGAGCAGTTCTTC. The J gene is TRBJ2-1, the V gene TRBV6-1; 9 bases fit TRBD2. Germline-derived CDR1 and CDR2 are MNHNS and SASEGT. The CDR3 is 14 amino acids. After removal of 6 bases from V and 4 bases from J, the junction contained 4 bases not matched to a gene.

The V and J genes are TRBV6-5 and TRBJ2-3; D ambiguous. The CDR3 runs 13 residues. Trimming left V 2 bases short and J 4 bases short, with 7 bases between. The germline V gene encodes CDR1 MNHEY and CDR2 SVGAGI. CDR3 nucleotides: TGTGCCAGCAGTTACAGAGACGCAGATACGCAGTATTTT. As protein: CASSYRDADTQYF.

V gene TRBV11-2 combines with J gene TRBJ2-7; 7 bases line up with TRBD2. With V trimmed by 6 bases and J by 5 bases, 7 bases remained unmatched. The CDR3 runs 13 residues. Germline-derived CDR1 and CDR2 are SGHAT and FQNNGV. The CDR3 DNA sequence: TGTGCCAGCAGATCCGGGACTATAGACGAGCAGTACTTC. Translating gives CASRSGTIDEQYF. The full variable domain, in which reference TRBV11-2 and TRBJ2-7 provide the parts outside the CDR3, is EAGVAQSPRYKIIEKRQSVAFWCNPISGHATLYWYQQILGQGPKLLIQFQNNGVVDDSQLPKDRFSAERLKGVDSTLKIQPAKLEDSAVYLCASRSGTIDEQYFGPGTRLTVT.

This clonotype was counted between two and nine times. The chain employs TRBV4-3 and TRBJ2-2, with D hard to call. CDR1 LGHNA and CDR2 YSLEER come from the germline V gene. V shed 1 base and J shed 1 base, with 7 bases lying between them. This CDR3 is built from 15 residues. This CDR3 is CASSQAVWNTGELFF. The CDR3 coding sequence is TGCGCCAGCAGCCAAGCGGTTTGGAACACCGGGGAGCTGTTTTTT.

This chain's CDR3 is CSASSGAHNEQFF. The CDR3 DNA reads as TGCAGTGCTAGTAGCGGGGCCCACAATGAGCAGTTCTTC. This sequence joins TRBV20-1 and TRBJ2-1; TRBD2 matches at 8 bases. Germline loops: CDR1 DFQATT, CDR2 SNEGSKA (reference sequence). The V segment lost 3 bases and the J segment 5 bases; nucleotides outside the gene matches: 3. The length of the CDR3 is 13 residues.